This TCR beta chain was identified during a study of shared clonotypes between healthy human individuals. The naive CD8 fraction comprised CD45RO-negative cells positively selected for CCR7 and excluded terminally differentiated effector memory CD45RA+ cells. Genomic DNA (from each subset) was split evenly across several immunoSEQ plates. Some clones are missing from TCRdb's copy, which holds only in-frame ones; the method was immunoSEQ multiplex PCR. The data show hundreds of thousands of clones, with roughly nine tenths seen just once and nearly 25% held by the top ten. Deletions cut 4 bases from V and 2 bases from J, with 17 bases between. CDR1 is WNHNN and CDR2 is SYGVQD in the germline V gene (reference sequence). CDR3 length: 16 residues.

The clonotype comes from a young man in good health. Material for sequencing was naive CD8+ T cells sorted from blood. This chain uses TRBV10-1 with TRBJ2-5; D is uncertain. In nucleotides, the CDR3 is TGCGCCAGCAGTGCGGATCCCAGCAGCTTACAAGAGACCCAGTACTTC. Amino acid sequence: CASSADPSSLQETQYF.